The 20 T cell receptor beta chains given below trace back to one sample, sequenced in a study of blood T cell repertoires in COVID-19. Assay used: immunoSEQ multiplex PCR; TCRdb lists only in-frame clones, some missing. The table records roughly 61,000 clones, roughly 84% of them present only once. The sample taken for sequencing was peripheral blood. These receptors were obtained from a man in his forties with active COVID-19.

The chain couples TRBV18 to TRBJ2-5; no firm D call. Germline V gene sequence: CDR1 KGHSH, CDR2 LQKENI. With 1 base removed from V and 2 bases from J, the gap between germline ends came to 11 bases. The CDR3 covers 15 residues. The CDR3 DNA reads as TGTGCCAGCTCACCACTCCCCGGGTCTCAAGAGACCCAGTACTTC. Amino acids: CASSPLPGSQETQYF.

The CDR3 nucleotides read TGTGCCAGCGGGTCTTTTATGACAGGGGCGCCGTATGGCTACACCTTC. It is translated as CASGSFMTGAPYGYTF. The gene calls are TRBV7-2 and TRBJ1-2; the match to TRBD1 covers 8 bases. The germline V gene has CDR1 SGHTA and CDR2 FQGNSA. The J segment lost 5 bases and the V segment lost 8 bases, leaving 16 bases of the junction unmatched. The CDR3 loop spans 16 amino acids.

The chain joins TRBV5-1 to TRBJ2-7; 8 nucleotides align to TRBD1. This CDR3 is built from 15 residues. Germline CDR1 and CDR2: SGHRS and YFSETQ. Trimming cost V 2 bases and J 6 bases; bases outside gene matches: 10. The CDR3 protein is CASSFNADRGREQYF. For the CDR3, the DNA is TGCGCCAGCAGCTTCAACGCTGACAGGGGCCGCGAGCAGTACTTC. The variable domain in full, with the rest retrieved from reference TRBV5-1 and TRBJ2-7, is KAGVTQTPRYLIKTRGQQVTLSCSPISGHRSVSWYQQTPGQGLQFLFEYFSETQRNKGNFPGRFSGRQFSNSRSEMNVSTLELGDSALYLCASSFNADRGREQYFGPGTRLTVT.

J is TRBJ2-1 and V is TRBV4-1; the D gene is possibly TRBD2 (5 bases). Trimming removed 2 bases from V and 9 bases from J, with 14 bases in between. CDR1 is MGHRA, CDR2 YSYEKL, per germline. The CDR3 length is 14 residues. The CDR3 region has the DNA TGCGCCAGCAGCCAACTGTCGTGGGCGGGTGAGCAGTTCTTC. Translating it yields CASSQLSWAGEQFF.

CDR3 nucleotides: TGTGCCAGCAGCCCGAGGGACAGCTATGGCTACACCTTC. Protein product: CASSPRDSYGYTF. This chain joins TRBV5-4 and TRBJ1-2; TRBD1 matches 7 bases. CDR1 is SGHNT, CDR2 YYREEE, per germline (reference sequence). V was clipped by 4 bases and J by 4 bases; unmatched bases: 4. The length of the CDR3 is 13 residues.

The V gene is TRBV18, the J gene TRBJ2-1, with D possibly TRBD2 on 5 matching bases. Per germline, CDR1 KGHSH and CDR2 LQKENI. The CDR3 contains 16 residues. V lost 0 bases and J 4 bases, leaving 13 bases between the germline ends. The CDR3 DNA follows: TGTGCCAGCTCACCACCATTTGGACTGGTTTACAATGAGCAGTTCTTC. Translation: CASSPPFGLVYNEQFF.

The V call is TRBV27, the J call TRBJ1-4; D unresolved. Germline values: CDR1 MNHEY, CDR2 SMNVEV (reference sequence). The CDR3 is 23 residues long. The V gene lost 0 bases and the J gene lost 5 bases, with 34 bases spanning the gap. Here the CDR3 DNA reads TGTGCCAGCAGTTTATCTAGAGCTCCCGTGTTTGCAGGCCTACGCCGGCGAAATGAAAAACTGTTTTTT. Amino acid sequence: CASSLSRAPVFAGLRRRNEKLFF.

The chain is built from TRBV19 and TRBJ1-5; D perhaps matches TRBD1 (6 bases). The CDR3 consists of 13 residues. Between the trimmed V and J ends, which lost 10 bases and 2 bases, there was a span of 12 bases. The germline V gene encodes CDR1 LNHDA and CDR2 SQIVND (reference sequence). CDR3 loop: CATAGDGNQPQHF. CDR3 nucleotide sequence: TGTGCCACCGCAGGGGATGGCAATCAGCCCCAGCATTTT. The variable domain in full, completed from reference TRBV19 and TRBJ1-5, reads DGGITQSPKYLFRKEGQNVTLSCEQNLNHDAMYWYRQDPGQGLRLIYYSQIVNDFQKGDIAEGYSVSREKKESFPLTVTSAQKNPTAFYLCATAGDGNQPQHFGDGTRLSIL.

The DNA for the CDR3 is TGTGCCAGCAGTCAGACTAGCGGGAGCACAGATACGCAGTATTTT. Amino acid sequence: CASSQTSGSTDTQYF. The gene calls are TRBV16 and TRBJ2-3; 10 bases are a match to TRBD2. With 6 bases clipped from V and 0 bases from J, the junction kept 3 bases outside the gene matches. CDR3 length equals 15 residues. Germline CDR1 reads KGHSY; CDR2 reads FQNENV. The entire variable domain, with the rest obtained from reference TRBV16 and TRBJ2-3, is as follows: GEEVAQTPKHLVRGEGQKAKLYCAPIKGHSYVFWYQQVLKNEFKFLISFQNENVFDETGMPKERFSAKCLPNSPCSLEIQATKLEDSAVYFCASSQTSGSTDTQYFGPGTRLTVL.

J is TRBJ2-3 and V is TRBV19, with TRBD2 matching over 10 bases. The CDR3 consists of 15 residues. V was clipped by 8 bases and J by 3 bases; unmatched bases: 8. Germline V gives CDR1 LNHDA, CDR2 SQIVND (reference sequence). This CDR3 reads CASGLAGAWTDTQYF. As DNA, the CDR3 is TGTGCCAGTGGCCTAGCGGGGGCCTGGACAGATACGCAGTATTTT.

This clone occurred a few times. The rearrangement links TRBV10-2 to TRBJ2-7; 7 bases fit TRBD1. The CDR3 consists of 16 residues. Trimming took 4 bases from V and 0 from J; bases not matched to a gene: 9. CDR1 and CDR2 (germline): WSHSY, SAAADI. In DNA form, the CDR3 reads TGCGCCAGCAGTGCCAGATCCGGGACAGACTCCTACGAGCAGTACTTC. It yields the protein CASSARSGTDSYEQYF.

The V and J genes are TRBV30 and TRBJ2-7, with a possible D match to TRBD1 (5 bases). Germline V gene lookup returns CDR1 GTSNPN and CDR2 SVGIG (reference sequence). This CDR3 region has 14 residues. The germline V and J ends were trimmed by 4 bases and 5 bases, with 18 bases remaining between them. The CDR3 here is CAWTSGISLDEQYF. The CDR3 DNA follows: TGTGCCTGGACCTCAGGGATTAGTCTCGACGAGCAGTACTTC.

The chain has TRBV6-5 and TRBJ2-3; D possibly corresponds to TRBD2 (5 bases). The CDR3 contains 13 residues. Trimming took off 7 bases at V and 0 bases at J, with 8 bases between the two ends. The germline CDR1 and CDR2 sequences are MNHEY and SVGAGI. CDR3 in amino acids: CASTADSTDTQYF. In nucleotides, the CDR3 is TGTGCCAGCACAGCGGACAGCACAGATACGCAGTATTTT.

The chain couples TRBV5-6 to TRBJ2-7, with TRBD2 matching 8 bases. The CDR3 consists of 16 residues. Germline V gene data show CDR1 as SGHDT and CDR2 as YYEEEE. V dropped 2 bases and J dropped 6; count of bases not matched to a gene: 13. CDR3 protein: CASSFQELAALGEQYF. The CDR3 nucleotides read TGTGCCAGCAGCTTTCAGGAACTAGCGGCATTGGGCGAGCAGTACTTC.

J is TRBJ1-5 and V is TRBV20-1; no clear D gene. This CDR3 spans 14 amino acids. The germline V gene encodes CDR1 DFQATT and CDR2 SNEGSKA (reference sequence). V lost 3 bases and J lost 0, with 9 bases in between. In DNA, the CDR3 is TGCAGTGCTAGTAGGCGGGGTAGCAATCAGCCCCAGCATTTT. Translating gives CSASRRGSNQPQHF.

V is TRBV28 and J is TRBJ2-7, with TRBD1 matching over 9 bases. V was pared by 6 bases and J by 1 base, with 25 bases of the junction left unmatched. The CDR3 extends over 21 amino acids. Germline-derived CDR1 and CDR2 are MDHEN and SYDVKM. The DNA of the CDR3 is TGTGCCAGCAGCCCCTCTAAATCCTCACTGGGGGGGACAGGGTTTTCCTACGAGCAGTACTTC. Its protein is CASSPSKSSLGGTGFSYEQYF.

The chain links TRBV21-1 to TRBJ2-1; the table's D call, TRBD2, has no DNA check behind it. TRBV21-1 is a listed pseudogene. The CDR3 is made up of 18 amino acids. CDR3 DNA: TGTGCCAGCAGACAAGCATACCTAGCGGGCCGCTCCTACAATGAGCAGTTCTTC. Amino acids: CASRQAYLAGRSYNEQFF.

This chain links TRBV11-2 with TRBJ2-2; TRBD2 might be the D (5 bases). CDR1 is SGHAT and CDR2 is FQNNGV in the germline V gene. The V end lost 3 bases, the J end lost 6 bases, and 17 bases lay between the germline ends. This CDR3 spans 16 amino acids. As DNA, the CDR3 is TGTGCCAGCAGCTTCACCGGAGGAAGAGGCGCCGGGGAGCTGTTTTTT. Residues: CASSFTGGRGAGELFF.

This sequence joins TRBV5-5 and TRBJ2-1; 7 bases map to TRBD2. The germline gives CDR1 SGHKS, CDR2 YYEKEE (reference sequence). CDR3 size: 13 residues. V gave up 5 bases and J gave up 5 bases; unmatched junction bases: 4. CDR3 coding DNA: TGTGCCAGCAGGTGGGAGGGGAACAATGAGCAGTTCTTC. Translated: CASRWEGNNEQFF.

This chain links TRBV29-1 with TRBJ2-1; D may be TRBD1 (6 bases). CDR3 size: 11 residues. Germline V gives CDR1 SQVTM, CDR2 ANQGSEA. V was cut by 7 bases and J by 9 bases, with 13 bases left in between. CDR3 nucleotide sequence: TGCAGCGCCAACAGGGAAGGTGAGCAGTTCTTC. It specifies CSANREGEQFF.